This entry lists 15 T cell receptor beta chains sequenced from one sample in a study of PD-L1 blockade in urothelial cancer. Documented time point: peripheral blood 6 weeks after treatment start. Clones were read by immunoSEQ multiplex PCR, and TCRdb kept only the in-frame ones, dropping some. The data show under 150,000 clones, around 89% seen once. The source material was PBMCs, sampled around atezolizumab (anti-PD-L1) treatment. These receptors all come from a man aged 60-69 years with urothelial cancer.

V gene TRBV5-1 combines with J gene TRBJ2-1, with 10 nucleotides matching TRBD2. Germline V CDR1 and CDR2: SGHRS, YFSETQ. The CDR3 length is 15 residues. The trim removed 2 bases at V and 9 bases at J, leaving 8 bases unmatched. CDR3 coding DNA: TGCGCCAGCAGCTTCGGACTAGCGGACGCCGGTGAGCAGTTCTTC. The encoded protein is CASSFGLADAGEQFF.

This clone was observed a single time. This chain joins TRBV2 and TRBJ1-5; D remains ambiguous. This CDR3 spans 16 amino acids. Trimming cost V 0 bases and J 0 bases, with 9 bases left between them. Germline assignment: CDR1 SNHLY and CDR2 FYNNEI. In DNA, the CDR3 is TGTGCCAGCAGTGAAGCGGCGGAATCTAGCAATCAGCCCCAGCATTTT. Translation: CASSEAAESSNQPQHF.

The rearrangement joins TRBV29-1 to TRBJ2-7; 7 positions agree with TRBD2. Germline CDR1 and CDR2: SQVTM and ANQGSEA. The CDR3 is made up of 11 amino acids. With V trimmed by 5 bases and J by 5 bases, 3 bases remained unmatched. The CDR3 sequence: CSVRDYHEQYF. The CDR3 DNA reads as TGCAGCGTTAGGGACTACCACGAGCAGTACTTC.

The gene calls are TRBV7-9 and TRBJ2-2; TRBD1 matches at 9 bases. The V gene end was trimmed by 5 bases and the J gene end by 2 bases; junction bases not matched to a gene: 3. The length of the CDR3 is 15 residues. The germline V gene encodes CDR1 SEHNR and CDR2 FQNEAQ (reference sequence). CDR3 nucleotide sequence: TGTGCCAGCAGCCTGGGACAGGGAAACACCGGGGAGCTGTTTTTT. This sequence encodes CASSLGQGNTGELFF. The whole variable domain, remainder taken from reference TRBV7-9 and TRBJ2-2, is DTGVSQNPRHKITKRGQNVTFRCDPISEHNRLYWYRQTLGQGPEFLTYFQNEAQLEKSRLLSDRFSAERPKGSFSTLEIQRTEQGDSAMYLCASSLGQGNTGELFFGEGSRLTVL.

CDR3 residues: CASSPLTSTDTQYF. In nucleotides, the CDR3 is TGTGCCAGCAGCCCTTTGACTAGCACAGATACGCAGTATTTT. This sequence joins TRBV5-4 and TRBJ2-3; D ambiguous. Trimming removed 4 bases from V and 0 bases from J, with 9 bases in between. This CDR3 spans 14 amino acids. CDR1 and CDR2 (germline): SGHNT, YYREEE (reference sequence).

This chain uses TRBV7-9 with TRBJ2-3, with D maybe TRBD2 (5 bases). CDR1 is SEHNR, CDR2 FQNEAQ, per germline (reference sequence). The CDR3 spans 15 residues. With 2 bases removed from V and 11 bases from J, the gap between germline ends came to 20 bases. DNA for the CDR3: TGTGCCAGCAGCTTATTAGACGCCAGCAGAGGGAGGCAGTATTTT. It specifies CASSLLDASRGRQYF.

The chain employs TRBV9 and TRBJ1-6, with 9 bases identical to TRBD1. The junction had 4 bases not matched to a gene; V was cut back by 2 bases and J by 10 bases. The CDR3 loop spans 14 amino acids. Germline values: CDR1 SGDLS, CDR2 YYNGEE. CDR3 protein: CASSVGTGKSPLHF. The CDR3 DNA is TGTGCCAGCAGCGTCGGGACAGGGAAATCACCCCTCCACTTT.

The genes are TRBV14 and TRBJ2-5; 11 bases are shared with TRBD1. The CDR3 runs 14 residues. The junction had 7 bases not matched to a gene; V was cut back by 6 bases and J by 7 bases. Germline V CDR1 and CDR2: SGHDN, FVKESK. CDR3 nucleotide sequence: TGTGCCAGCAGGCAGACGGGACAGGGGGGGACCCAGTACTTC. It codes for CASRQTGQGGTQYF.

The chain links TRBV11-2 to TRBJ1-4, with D hard to call. Trimming stripped 0 bases from V and 8 bases from J, with 13 bases between. This CDR3 spans 15 amino acids. Germline loops: CDR1 SGHAT, CDR2 FQNNGV. The CDR3 region is CASSLDPGFREKLFF. As DNA, the CDR3 is TGTGCCAGCAGCTTAGATCCGGGGTTCAGGGAAAAACTGTTTTTT.

As DNA, the CDR3 is TGCGCCAGCAGCCCCGCCGGGACAGGGGGAGGTATCTATGGCTACACCTTC. Translation: CASSPAGTGGGIYGYTF. The J gene is TRBJ1-2, the V gene TRBV4-3; TRBD1 aligns across 11 bases. The CDR3 is made up of 17 amino acids. CDR1 is LGHNA and CDR2 is YSLEER in the germline V gene. Trimming took 4 bases from V and 4 from J; bases not matched to a gene: 11.

This chain joins TRBV6-1 and TRBJ1-3, with D possibly matching TRBD1 (5 bases). The CDR3 covers 13 residues. From germline, CDR1 is MNHNS and CDR2 SASEGT. Trimming took 4 bases from V and 9 from J, leaving 13 bases between them. The CDR3 region is CASSVGRGSTIYF. The CDR3 region has the DNA TGTGCCAGCAGTGTGGGGCGTGGGTCCACCATATATTTT.

V gene TRBV12-5 combines with J gene TRBJ2-7; 10 nucleotides align to TRBD1. This CDR3 spans 16 amino acids. V lost 3 bases, J lost 5 bases, and 10 bases stayed unmatched. Germline CDR1 is LGHNT and CDR2 is FRNRAP. CDR3: CASGFGIGQGDNEQYF. CDR3 nucleotide sequence: TGTGCTAGTGGTTTTGGAATAGGACAGGGGGACAACGAGCAGTACTTC.

This chain links TRBV28 with TRBJ1-2; D call uncertain. Trimming shortened V by 2 bases and J by 6 bases, and 10 bases separated the two germline ends. Germline CDR1 and CDR2: MDHEN and SYDVKM. The CDR3 totals 13 residues. The CDR3 sequence: CASSLRQLDGYTF. CDR3 nucleotide sequence: TGTGCCAGCAGTTTACGCCAACTAGATGGCTACACCTTC.

The V call is TRBV7-2, the J call TRBJ1-4; tentatively, D is TRBD1 (5 bases). Germline V gives CDR1 SGHTA, CDR2 FQGNSA. V gave up 3 bases and J gave up 4 bases, with 9 bases separating them. This CDR3 region has 14 residues. The CDR3 region has the DNA TGTGCCAGCAGCTTGGGGGGGTATAATGAAAAACTGTTTTTT. Translating gives CASSLGGYNEKLFF. Supplemented by reference TRBV7-2 and TRBJ1-4, the full variable domain reads GAGVSQSPSNKVTEKGKDVELRCDPISGHTALYWYRQSLGQGLEFLIYFQGNSAPDKSGLPSDRFSAERTGGSVSTLTIQRTQQEDSAVYLCASSLGGYNEKLFFGSGTQLSVL.

This chain uses TRBV10-3 with TRBJ1-5; 9 bases agree with TRBD1. Germline CDR1 and CDR2: ENHRY and SYGVKD. The V gene end was trimmed by 2 bases and the J gene end by 7 bases; junction bases not matched to a gene: 6. The CDR3 length is 15 residues. CDR3 bases: TGTGCCATCAGTGAGCTGACAGGGGGAGACCAGCCCCAGCATTTT. It codes for CAISELTGGDQPQHF.